The present entry profiles one T cell receptor beta chain with its context. This entry is derived from a study of blood T cell repertoires in COVID-19. Study background: COVID-19 samples collected from the United States, Italy and Spain covered acute and convalescent phases. The analysed material was cDNA or gDNA that came from T cells, B-cell-depleted T cells, or PBMCs.

Study processing details: Amplified reference gene primers provided the basis for estimating nucleated cell counts. Only in-frame clones appear in the TCRdb table, and some are missing; sequencing was by immunoSEQ multiplex PCR. For V, J and clone size, that table is used; D and trimming come from the DNA. The sample yields fewer than 200,000 clones, around 73% seen once. Two negative PCRs, clearance, or symptom resolution characterized the recovered Cohort 3 donors. The sequence came from a woman in her forties or fifties who had recovered from COVID-19. Material for sequencing was PBMCs or T cells enriched from blood (not recorded which).

DNA of the CDR3: TGTGCCAGCAGTGAATTAGGACGCCCGACAGGGGAAGAGGAGACCCAGTACTTC. It specifies CASSELGRPTGEEETQYF. This chain connects TRBV25-1 to TRBJ2-5, with 8 bases fitting TRBD1. The CDR3 is 18 amino acids. After removal of 1 base from V and 5 bases from J, the junction contained 15 bases not matched to a gene. Per the germline V gene, CDR1 is MGHDK and CDR2 is SYGVNS.